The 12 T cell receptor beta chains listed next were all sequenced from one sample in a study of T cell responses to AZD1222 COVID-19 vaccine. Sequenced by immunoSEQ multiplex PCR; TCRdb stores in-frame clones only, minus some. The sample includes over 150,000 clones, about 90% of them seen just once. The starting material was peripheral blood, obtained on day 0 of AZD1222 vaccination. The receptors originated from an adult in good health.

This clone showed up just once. The CDR3 spells CASSQDIRSEQYF. The CDR3 DNA is TGTGCCAGCAGCCAAGATATTAGGAGCGAGCAGTACTTC. The chain has TRBV4-2 and TRBJ2-7; D unclear. V was pared by 0 bases and J by 6 bases, with 9 bases between. The CDR3 runs to 13 residues. Per the germline V gene, CDR1 is LGHNA and CDR2 is YNFKEQ.

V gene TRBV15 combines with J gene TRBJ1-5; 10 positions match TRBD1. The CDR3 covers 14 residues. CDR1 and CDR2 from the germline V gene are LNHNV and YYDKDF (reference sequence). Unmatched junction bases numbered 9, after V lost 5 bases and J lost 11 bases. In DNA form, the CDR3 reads TGTGCCACCAGCCAAGGGACAGGGGCCTGGGCCCAGCATTTT. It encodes CATSQGTGAWAQHF.

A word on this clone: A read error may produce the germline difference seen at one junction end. Written as DNA, the CDR3 is TGTGCTAGCAGCTCAGGGAGGGAGGCTTTCTTT. Protein product: CASSSGREAFF. The chain links TRBV7-7 to TRBJ1-1, with D possibly being TRBD1 (5 bases). The CDR3 contains 11 residues. CDR1 SSHAT and CDR2 FNYEAQ come from the germline V gene (reference sequence).

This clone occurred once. CDR3 protein: CASRVIIQGNTGELFF. CDR3 nucleotide sequence: TGTGCCAGCCGAGTAATCATCCAGGGGAACACCGGGGAGCTGTTTTTT. The chain combines TRBV11-2 with TRBJ2-2, with a tentative D call TRBD1 (5 bases). Germline lookup yields CDR1 SGHAT and CDR2 FQNNGV. V shed 8 bases and J shed 1 base, with 17 bases lying between them. The CDR3 length is 16 residues.

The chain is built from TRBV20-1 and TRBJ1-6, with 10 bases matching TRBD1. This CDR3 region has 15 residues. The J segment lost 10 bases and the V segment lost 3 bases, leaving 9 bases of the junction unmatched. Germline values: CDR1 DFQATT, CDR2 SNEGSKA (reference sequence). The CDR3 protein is CSASPRTGGISPLHF. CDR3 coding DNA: TGCAGTGCTAGTCCCCGGACAGGGGGTATCTCACCCCTCCACTTT.

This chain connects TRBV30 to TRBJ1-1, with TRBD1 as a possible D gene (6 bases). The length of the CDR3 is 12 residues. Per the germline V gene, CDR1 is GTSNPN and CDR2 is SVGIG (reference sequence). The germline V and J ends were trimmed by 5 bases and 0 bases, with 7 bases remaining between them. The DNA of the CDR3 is TGTGCCTGGGGACAGTTGAACACTGAAGCTTTCTTT. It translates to CAWGQLNTEAFF. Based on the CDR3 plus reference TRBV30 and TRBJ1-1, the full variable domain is SQTIHQWPATLVQPVGSPLSLECTVEGTSNPNLYWYRQAAGRGLQLLFYSVGIGQISSEVPQNLSASRPQDRQFILSSKKLLLSDSGFYLCAWGQLNTEAFFGQGTRLTVV.

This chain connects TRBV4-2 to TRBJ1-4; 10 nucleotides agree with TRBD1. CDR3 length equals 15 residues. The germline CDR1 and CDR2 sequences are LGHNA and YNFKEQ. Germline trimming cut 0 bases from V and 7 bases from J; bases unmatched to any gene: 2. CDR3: CASSQERQGAEKLFF. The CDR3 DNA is TGTGCCAGCAGCCAAGAAAGACAGGGGGCTGAAAAACTGTTTTTT.

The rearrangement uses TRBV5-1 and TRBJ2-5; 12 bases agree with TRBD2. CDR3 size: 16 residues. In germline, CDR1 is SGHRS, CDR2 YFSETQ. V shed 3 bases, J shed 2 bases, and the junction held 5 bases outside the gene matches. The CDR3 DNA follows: TGCGCCAGCAGCTATTCACTAGCGGGGGGTCAAGAGACCCAGTACTTC. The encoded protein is CASSYSLAGGQETQYF.

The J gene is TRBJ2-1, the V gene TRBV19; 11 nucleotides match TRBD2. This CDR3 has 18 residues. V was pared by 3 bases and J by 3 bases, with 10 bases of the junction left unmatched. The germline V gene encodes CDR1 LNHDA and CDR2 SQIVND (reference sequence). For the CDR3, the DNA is TGTGCCAGTAGTATCCACGGTCTAGCGGGAGGATTCTACAATGAGCAGTTCTTC. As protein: CASSIHGLAGGFYNEQFF.

DNA of the CDR3: TGTGCCAGCTCAGAAACAGGGGGCGGCAATCAGCCCCAGCATTTT. This gives the protein CASSETGGGNQPQHF. V gene TRBV18 combines with J gene TRBJ1-5, with 9 bases fitting TRBD1. The CDR3 is 15 residues long. Germline V gene lookup returns CDR1 KGHSH and CDR2 LQKENI. The trim removed 5 bases at V and 2 bases at J, leaving 4 bases unmatched. Full variable domain (rest looked up from reference TRBV18 and TRBJ1-5): NAGVMQNPRHLVRRRGQEARLRCSPMKGHSHVYWYRQLPEEGLKFMVYLQKENIIDESGMPKERFSAEFPKEGPSILRIQQVVRGDSAAYFCASSETGGGNQPQHFGDGTRLSIL.

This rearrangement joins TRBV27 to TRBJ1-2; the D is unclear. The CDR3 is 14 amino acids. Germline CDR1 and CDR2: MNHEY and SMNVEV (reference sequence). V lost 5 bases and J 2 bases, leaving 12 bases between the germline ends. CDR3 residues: CASSPGWGNYGYTF. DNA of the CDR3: TGTGCCAGCAGTCCCGGTTGGGGAAACTATGGCTACACCTTC.

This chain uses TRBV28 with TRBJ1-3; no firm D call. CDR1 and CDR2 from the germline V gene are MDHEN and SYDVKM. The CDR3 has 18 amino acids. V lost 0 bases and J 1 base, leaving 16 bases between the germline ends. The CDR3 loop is CASSLWGRMRDSGNTIYF. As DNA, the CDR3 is TGTGCCAGCAGTTTATGGGGCAGGATGAGAGATTCTGGAAACACCATATATTTT.